The next 17 T cell receptor beta chains were all read from a single sample in a study of blood T cell repertoires in COVID-19. The method was immunoSEQ multiplex PCR; TCRdb's version includes in-frame clones alone and lacks a portion of them. The sample shows a few hundred thousand clones, around 84% of them seen only once. The sample was peripheral blood. All receptors derive from a woman aged 70-85 years with active or convalescent COVID-19.

Here the CDR3 reads CASSQDRRNTEAFF. In nucleotides, the CDR3 is TGTGCCAGCAGCCAAGATCGTCGGAACACTGAAGCTTTCTTT. V and J are TRBV4-2 and TRBJ1-1; D remains ambiguous. V lost 0 bases to trimming and J lost 1 base, with 6 bases between them. This CDR3 contains 14 residues. Germline lookup yields CDR1 LGHNA and CDR2 YNFKEQ.

This chain uses TRBV6-5 with TRBJ2-1, with D unresolved. Germline V gene sequence: CDR1 MNHEY, CDR2 SVGAGI. The CDR3 consists of 14 residues. V lost 5 bases and J 7 bases, leaving 15 bases between the germline ends. The CDR3 protein is CASSLHYSANEQFF. CDR3 in DNA: TGTGCCAGCAGTCTCCACTATTCGGCAAATGAGCAGTTCTTC.

This clone showed up just once. This chain uses TRBV19 with TRBJ2-5; 10 bases agree with TRBD2. Germline loops: CDR1 LNHDA, CDR2 SQIVND (reference sequence). Trimming cost V 3 bases and J 5 bases; bases outside gene matches: 12. The CDR3 sequence is 17 residues long. DNA of the CDR3: TGTGCCAGTAGTATGGAGAGCGGGGGGGACCTCCGGGAGACCCAGTACTTC. Translated, it gives CASSMESGGDLRETQYF.

This chain joins TRBV19 and TRBJ1-2, with D unclear. CDR3 size: 10 residues. Deletions cut 4 bases from V and 6 bases from J, with 3 bases between. The V gene's germline CDR1 is LNHDA and CDR2 SQIVND (reference sequence). CDR3 protein: CASSNNGYTF. CDR3 sequence (DNA): TGTGCCAGTAGTAATAATGGCTACACCTTC.

This clone was seen a few times. The chain joins TRBV11-2 to TRBJ2-7; 9 bases fit TRBD1. The CDR3 is made up of 15 amino acids. V trimming: 3 bases; J trimming: 6 bases; junction bases outside the gene matches: 9. Germline V gives CDR1 SGHAT, CDR2 FQNNGV. CDR3 nucleotides: TGTGCCAGCAGCTTCCACAGGGGGCAGTACGCCGAGCAGTACTTC. Its protein product is CASSFHRGQYAEQYF.

The J gene is TRBJ1-2, the V gene TRBV21-1. TRBV21-1 is a documented pseudogene. The CDR3 is made up of 14 amino acids. The CDR3 DNA reads TGTGCCAGCAGCAAAGGGAGGGCTAACTATGGCTACACCTTC. It is translated as CASSKGRANYGYTF.

DNA of the CDR3: TGTGCCAGCAGCCTCAGACAGCTGCGAAACACAGATACGCAGTATTTT. Translating gives CASSLRQLRNTDTQYF. The chain has TRBV11-2 and TRBJ2-3, with D perhaps TRBD1 (5 bases). The CDR3 runs 16 residues. The V and J ends lost 5 bases and 2 bases respectively, with 17 bases between them. CDR1 is SGHAT, CDR2 FQNNGV, per germline.

Only a few counts were recorded for this clone. The J gene is TRBJ1-2, the V gene TRBV4-3; the D is unclear. Trimming took off 4 bases at V and 6 bases at J, with 12 bases between the two ends. The CDR3 length is 13 residues. Germline V gene lookup returns CDR1 LGHNA and CDR2 YSLEER. CDR3 sequence reads: CASSPQQMNGYTF. For the CDR3, the DNA is TGCGCCAGCAGCCCGCAACAAATGAATGGCTACACCTTC.

The chain combines TRBV5-1 with TRBJ1-1; D gene uncertain. V shed 5 bases and J shed 1 base, with 9 bases lying between them. Per germline, CDR1 SGHRS and CDR2 YFSETQ. The CDR3 consists of 13 residues. CDR3 protein: CASRWEGNTEAFF. CDR3 nucleotide sequence: TGCGCCAGCAGATGGGAGGGGAACACTGAAGCTTTCTTT.

The rearrangement uses TRBV7-9 and TRBJ2-1; TRBD2 aligns across 8 bases. The length of the CDR3 is 15 residues. Trimming cost V 5 bases and J 3 bases; bases outside gene matches: 6. The germline V gene has CDR1 SEHNR and CDR2 FQNEAQ (reference sequence). The CDR3 is CASSLSGAYYNEQFF. CDR3 nucleotides: TGTGCCAGCAGCCTTAGCGGGGCGTACTACAATGAGCAGTTCTTC.

The chain joins TRBV7-8 to TRBJ1-2, with no clear D. CDR3 length: 14 residues. Deletions cut 5 bases from V and 4 bases from J, with 14 bases between. Germline V gene lookup returns CDR1 SGHVS and CDR2 FQNEAQ. The CDR3 DNA follows: TGTGCCAGCAGCCCCCCCACGGGTACCTATGGCTACACCTTC. Amino acids: CASSPPTGTYGYTF.

This clone was observed a handful of times. V is TRBV25-1 and J is TRBJ1-1, with no clear D. The CDR3 length is 11 residues. The germline gives CDR1 MGHDK, CDR2 SYGVNS. Trimming stripped 0 bases from V and 7 bases from J, with 3 bases between. The CDR3 bases are TGTGCCAGCAGTGAATACAGTGAAGCTTTCTTT. Protein: CASSEYSEAFF.

The V gene is TRBV7-2, the J gene TRBJ1-2; TRBD1 is a possible D gene (6 bases). V was trimmed by 5 bases and J by 1 base, leaving 11 bases between them. Germline CDR1 is SGHTA and CDR2 is FQGNSA. There are 14 residues in the CDR3. The CDR3 spells CASSQGRGNYGYTF. In nucleotides, the CDR3 is TGTGCCAGCAGCCAGGGGAGGGGTAACTATGGCTACACCTTC.

The chain carries TRBV7-7 and TRBJ2-5; D possibly corresponds to TRBD1 (6 bases). There are 15 residues in the CDR3. From germline, CDR1 is SSHAT and CDR2 FNYEAQ (reference sequence). With 3 bases removed from V and 5 bases from J, the gap between germline ends came to 16 bases. CDR3 protein: CASSFAQGYFETQYF. CDR3 nucleotides: TGTGCCAGCAGCTTCGCGCAGGGGTATTTTGAGACCCAGTACTTC.

The chain links TRBV6-2 or TRBV6-3 to TRBJ1-5; TRBD1 matches 12 bases. CDR1 MNHEY and CDR2 SVGEGT come from the germline V gene. The V and J ends lost 5 bases and 2 bases, in that order; junction bases with no gene match: 16. This CDR3 comprises 20 residues. The CDR3 nucleotides read TGTGCCAGCAGTGGAAAAACCGGGACAGGGGGCTTGTTGGGCAATCAGCCCCAGCATTTT. As protein: CASSGKTGTGGLLGNQPQHF.

The chain joins TRBV6-6 to TRBJ1-5, with D maybe TRBD1 (5 bases). This CDR3 has 13 amino acids. Per germline, CDR1 MNHNY and CDR2 SVGAGI (reference sequence). V was cut by 5 bases and J by 5 bases, with 10 bases left in between. The CDR3 coding sequence is TGTGCCAGCAGTAGGGGTATATATCAGCCCCAGCATTTT. It is translated as CASSRGIYQPQHF.

V and J are TRBV7-2 and TRBJ1-6; no definite D call. The CDR3 is made up of 12 amino acids. Germline CDR1 is SGHTA and CDR2 is FQGNSA. Trimming left V 6 bases short and J 13 bases short, with 13 bases between. The CDR3 sequence is CASRVDAGPLHF. CDR3 in DNA: TGTGCCAGCAGGGTCGATGCGGGGCCCCTCCACTTT.